Listed here are 25 T cell receptor beta chains from one sample, sequenced in a study of T cells after yellow fever vaccination. TCRdb ran MiXCR on the 5' RACE reads and lists one entry per CDR3 protein. Among tens of thousands of distinct CDR3 sequences listed, around 5.2% were seen once. The sample consisted of PBMCs, either bulk or a sorted T-cell subset (CD4+, CD8+, memory, or dextramer-sorted; not recorded which), taken around 45 days after the first yellow fever vaccination. Every receptor here comes from a young man who received the YFV17D yellow fever vaccine.

This clonotype was seen at least ten times. The chain employs TRBV7-9 and TRBJ2-3, with D hard to call. The CDR3 runs to 15 residues. V was cut by 5 bases and J by 4 bases, with 16 bases left in between. Germline-derived CDR1 and CDR2 are SEHNR and FQNEAQ (reference sequence). The DNA of the CDR3 is TGTGCCAGCAGCCCAACGTCCCTGGGCGCAGATACGCAGTATTTT. Translating gives CASSPTSLGADTQYF.

This clonotype was recorded at least ten times. The rearrangement joins TRBV7-3 to TRBJ2-3; no definite D call. The CDR3 contains 16 residues. Germline V gene data show CDR1 as SGHTA and CDR2 as FQGTGA. V lost 1 base and J lost 6, with 17 bases in between. CDR3 protein: CASSLNPFKSDDTQYF. The DNA of the CDR3 is TGTGCCAGCAGCTTAAACCCCTTTAAAAGTGATGATACGCAGTATTTT. Filled out from reference TRBV7-3 and TRBJ2-3, the complete variable domain reads GAGVSQTPSNKVTEKGKYVELRCDPISGHTALYWYRQSLGQGPEFLIYFQGTGAADDSGLPNDRFFAVRPEGSVSTLKIQRTERGDSAVYLCASSLNPFKSDDTQYFGPGTRLTVL.

This clonotype was found many times. This chain links TRBV20-1 with TRBJ2-2; no reliable D call. CDR3 length: 13 residues. Germline V gene sequence: CDR1 DFQATT, CDR2 SNEGSKA (reference sequence). Trimming took off 6 bases at V and 1 base at J, with 9 bases between the two ends. For the CDR3, the DNA is TGCAGTGCCCCGACCGGGAACACCGGGGAGCTGTTTTTT. This encodes CSAPTGNTGELFF.

This clonotype was counted many times. The chain recombines TRBV7-8 with TRBJ2-3, with TRBD2 identical over 14 bases. The CDR3 is made up of 18 amino acids. With 5 bases clipped from V and 0 bases from J, the junction kept 7 bases outside the gene matches. Germline CDR1 SGHVS, CDR2 FQNEAQ. The CDR3 bases are TGTGCCAGCAGCAATGGACTAGCGGGGGGCTTCAGCACAGATACGCAGTATTTT. Encoded protein: CASSNGLAGGFSTDTQYF.

This clonotype was picked up many times. The chain couples TRBV6-5 to TRBJ1-2; 11 bases line up with TRBD1. CDR1 and CDR2 (germline): MNHEY, SVGAGI. The CDR3 length is 12 residues. The trim removed 7 bases at V and 8 bases at J, leaving 3 bases unmatched. CDR3 region: CASTGQGAGYTF. CDR3 in DNA: TGTGCCAGCACCGGACAGGGGGCCGGCTACACCTTC.

With respect to this clonotype: This sequence may be a read error, since a much larger clone differs from it by one base. The chain is built from TRBV30 and TRBJ2-5; 8 bases map to TRBD1. The V gene's germline CDR1 is GTSNPN and CDR2 SVGIG (reference sequence). This CDR3 has 15 residues. As DNA, the CDR3 is TGTACCTGGAGGGAGACAGGGGCTATGGTGGAGACCCAGTACTTC. Translation: CTWRETGAMVETQYF.

In this sample, this clonotype turned up many times. The chain is built from TRBV6-5 and TRBJ2-3, with 12 nucleotides matching TRBD1. The germline V gene encodes CDR1 MNHEY and CDR2 SVGAGI. Trimming at V came to 4 bases and at J to 5 bases, leaving 4 bases not matched to a gene. The CDR3 contains 15 residues. CDR3 in amino acids: CASSLGQGARDTQYF. The CDR3 coding sequence is TGTGCCAGCAGTTTGGGACAGGGGGCAAGAGATACGCAGTATTTT.

This clonotype has at least ten counts. The V and J genes are TRBV12-3 or TRBV12-4 and TRBJ1-2, with D maybe TRBD1 (6 bases). Trimming removed 2 bases at V and 1 base at J, with 8 bases between. The CDR3 totals 14 residues. This chain's CDR3 is CASSLQGFNYGYTF. The CDR3 nucleotides are TGTGCCAGCAGTTTACAGGGGTTTAACTATGGCTACACCTTC.

This clonotype has ten or more counts. The chain is built from TRBV5-5 and TRBJ1-5; tentatively, D is TRBD1 (5 bases). There are 16 residues in the CDR3. Trimming took 0 bases from V and 7 from J, leaving 17 bases between them. CDR1 SGHKS and CDR2 YYEKEE come from the germline V gene (reference sequence). The CDR3 protein is CASSLGPGGRDQPQHF. The DNA for the CDR3 is TGTGCCAGCAGCTTGGGTCCCGGGGGTCGGGACCAGCCCCAGCATTTT.

This clonotype showed up many times. V and J are TRBV6-2 or TRBV6-3 and TRBJ2-7, with D perhaps TRBD1 or TRBD2 (5 bases each). CDR1 is MNHEY, CDR2 SVGEGT, per germline. This CDR3 spans 14 amino acids. V shed 8 bases and J shed 2 bases, with 16 bases lying between them. CDR3 nucleotide sequence: TGTGCCAGCTTGGGTCGGGACGGACCCTACGAGCAGTACTTC. Amino acid sequence: CASLGRDGPYEQYF.

Of note for this clonotype: Possible read error: a much larger clone is one base away. The chain uses TRBV11-3 and TRBJ2-5; a possible D gene is TRBD1 (7 bases). Trimming removed 1 base at V and 3 bases at J, with 18 bases between. The germline V gene encodes CDR1 SGHNT and CDR2 YENEEA. There are 17 residues in the CDR3. The CDR3 coding sequence is TGTGCCAGCAGCTTAGGATCGGGACAGTGGGAGGAAGAGACCCAGTACTTC. Protein product: CASSLGSGQWEEETQYF. The whole variable domain, remainder taken from reference TRBV11-3 and TRBJ2-5, is EAGVVQSPRYKIIEKKQPVAFWCNPISGHNTLYWYLQNLGQGPELLIRYENEEAVDDSQLPKDRFSAERLKGVDSTLKIQPAELGDSAVYLCASSLGSGQWEEETQYFGPGTRLLVL.

This clonotype was seen repeatedly, ten times or more. The chain joins TRBV7-2 to TRBJ2-1; D gene unclear. Per germline, CDR1 SGHTA and CDR2 FQGNSA. The germline V and J ends were trimmed by 2 bases and 0 bases, with 20 bases remaining between them. The CDR3 is 19 amino acids. The CDR3 is CASSLRSRGFLSSYNEQFF. CDR3 nucleotides: TGTGCCAGCAGCTTACGCTCTAGAGGCTTTCTGAGCTCCTACAATGAGCAGTTCTTC.

This clonotype was seen ten or more times. The J gene is TRBJ2-7, the V gene TRBV6-2 or TRBV6-3, with a weak D call TRBD1 (6 bases). The CDR3 length is 14 residues. V lost 5 bases to trimming and J lost 3 bases, with 14 bases between them. Germline CDR1 is MNHEY and CDR2 is SVGEGT. CDR3: CASSTLTGFYEQYF. CDR3 DNA: TGTGCCAGCAGTACGCTCACAGGGTTCTACGAGCAGTACTTC.

Comments on this clonotype: The junction departs from the called germline gene at one end, perhaps through a read error. The gene calls are TRBV28 and TRBJ2-2; the D gene is possibly TRBD2 (5 bases). The germline gives CDR1 MDHEN, CDR2 SYDVKM. The CDR3 spans 14 residues. The CDR3 region is CASSLGLLTWELFF. Here the CDR3 DNA reads TGTGCCAGCAGCCTCGGACTGCTCACCTGGGAGCTGTTTTTT.

This clonotype appeared many times. The chain combines TRBV7-6 with TRBJ2-5, with 11 bases that match TRBD1. With V trimmed by 4 bases and J by 2 bases, 3 bases remained unmatched. Germline V gene sequence: CDR1 SGHVS, CDR2 FNYEAQ. CDR3 length: 15 residues. The DNA of the CDR3 is TGTGCCAGCAGCTCGGGACAGGGGGGGCAAGAGACCCAGTACTTC. Translated, it gives CASSSGQGGQETQYF.

The sample holds a few counts of this clonotype. This chain uses TRBV12-3 or TRBV12-4 with TRBJ2-2; 9 bases map to TRBD2. The V and J ends lost 11 bases and 7 bases, in that order; junction bases with no gene match: 23. The CDR3 is 18 amino acids. CDR3 in DNA: TGTGCCTGCTGTGCCGCGACTTTGCGGGGGGGCCTCGGCGGGGAGCTGTTTTTT. Its translation is CACCAATLRGGLGGELFF.

There are many counts of this clonotype. V gene TRBV5-4 combines with J gene TRBJ2-5; D remains unclear. Germline V gene sequence: CDR1 SGHNT, CDR2 YYREEE (reference sequence). CDR3 length: 15 amino acids. Trimming shortened V by 3 bases and J by 3 bases, and 15 bases separated the two germline ends. The CDR3 DNA sequence: TGTGCCAGCAGCTGGAACAGTCGTTCCGAAGAGACCCAGTACTTC. This translates into CASSWNSRSEETQYF.

Sample share makes this clonotype medium-sized. The V call is TRBV2, the J call TRBJ2-7; maybe TRBD1 (6 bases). Germline CDR1 reads SNHLY; CDR2 reads FYNNEI. The CDR3 has 15 residues. V was cut by 6 bases and J by 1 base, with 16 bases left in between. The CDR3 DNA reads TGTGCCAGCAGCCCCACAGGGTTCGGGTCCTACGAGCAGTACGTC. Translating it yields CASSPTGFGSYEQYV.

This clonotype was recorded at least ten times. The chain carries TRBV7-2 and TRBJ1-1, with D unresolved. V was pared by 5 bases and J by 3 bases, with 10 bases between. Germline-derived CDR1 and CDR2 are SGHTA and FQGNSA. The CDR3 consists of 13 residues. In nucleotides, the CDR3 is TGTGCCAGCAGCCCAGCAGTTTACACTGAAGCTTTCTTT. Its protein is CASSPAVYTEAFF.

Of note for this clonotype: The DNA is left out, because the CDR3 cannot be placed on it with certainty; the CDR3 is given as TCRdb lists it. The J gene is TRBJ1-2, the V gene TRBV28. Both ends counted, the CDR3 spans 11 residues. Germline assignment: CDR1 MDHEN and CDR2 SYDVKM. This CDR3 is CVSSQNYGCTF.

Worth noting for this clonotype: A much more abundant neighbour one base away suggests this may be a read error. In this CDR3 the conserved last residue, phenylalanine or tryptophan, is missing, so a read error is likely. V gene TRBV19 combines with J gene TRBJ2-7; D possibly corresponds to TRBD2 (6 bases). The ends were cut back, 4 bases at V and 5 bases at J, with 12 bases in the middle. CDR1 and CDR2 from the germline V gene are LNHDA and SQIVND (reference sequence). The CDR3 sequence is 13 residues long. The CDR3 bases are TGTGCCAGTAGTACGGGACTCCTCCACGAGCAGTACTTA. This translates into CASSTGLLHEQYL.

This clonotype was picked up many times. V is TRBV20-1 and J is TRBJ2-3, with TRBD2 matching over 9 bases. Germline trimming cut 6 bases from V and 0 bases from J; bases unmatched to any gene: 7. The CDR3 runs 15 residues. Germline CDR1 reads DFQATT; CDR2 reads SNEGSKA (reference sequence). Written as DNA, the CDR3 is TGCAGTGCCCCGACTACTAGCGGGAGCACAGATACGCAGTATTTT. Protein: CSAPTTSGSTDTQYF.

This clonotype was seen ten or more times. The chain recombines TRBV3-1 with TRBJ2-6, with 8 bases fitting TRBD2. The CDR3 is 20 amino acids. After removal of 0 bases from V and 0 bases from J, the junction contained 10 bases not matched to a gene. Germline values: CDR1 LGHDT, CDR2 YNNKEL (reference sequence). The CDR3 sequence: CASSQDRWGLGYSGANVLTF. CDR3 DNA: TGTGCCAGCAGCCAAGATAGGTGGGGACTAGGATACTCTGGGGCCAACGTCCTGACTTTC.

This clonotype was counted many times. The J gene is TRBJ1-6, the V gene TRBV20-1; 9 bases agree with TRBD1. Germline V gene lookup returns CDR1 DFQATT and CDR2 SNEGSKA (reference sequence). Losses at the gene ends were 6 bases for V and 9 bases for J; bases not matched to a gene: 9. The CDR3 runs to 14 residues. The CDR3 reads CSAPGQGESSPLHF. In DNA form, the CDR3 reads TGCAGTGCACCGGGACAGGGAGAAAGTTCACCCCTCCACTTT.

This clonotype showed up many times. This chain links TRBV7-8 with TRBJ2-3; 8 nucleotides line up with TRBD2. CDR1 is SGHVS and CDR2 is FQNEAQ in the germline V gene. V was pared by 1 base and J by 2 bases, with 5 bases of the junction left unmatched. The CDR3 contains 16 residues. CDR3 sequence: CASSLGLATLTDTQYF. CDR3 coding DNA: TGTGCCAGCAGCTTAGGACTAGCGACTCTCACAGATACGCAGTATTTT.